The 3 T cell receptor beta chains presented below share a single source sample, sequenced in a study of blood T cells in healthy people across ages. A J-beta primer mix and a sample-barcoded 5' primer were used in a second PCR of roughly 7 to 12 cycles. TCRdb fed the 5' RACE reads into MiXCR, producing one record per CDR3 protein. The sample has 1,300,000 or so distinct CDR3 sequences, approximately 59% seen once; the top ten hold roughly 6.3%. The specimen was blood. Receptors were obtained from a man between 18 and 35 years old in good health.

This rearrangement joins TRBV2 to TRBJ2-5, with a weak D call TRBD1 (6 bases). TRBJ2-7 matches the DNA end more closely, so the J call is doubtful. This CDR3 has 12 amino acids. CDR1 and CDR2 (germline): SNHLY, FYNNEI. The CDR3 region has the DNA TGTGCCAGCATGACACAGGGCTACGAGCAGTACTTC. This translates into CASMTQGYEQYF.

The chain carries TRBV9 and TRBJ2-3; D might be TRBD1 (5 bases). CDR1 is SGDLS and CDR2 is YYNGEE in the germline V gene. The CDR3 is 15 residues long. The V end was cut by 1 base, the J end by 0 bases, with 9 bases between. DNA for the CDR3: TGTGCCAGCAGCGTACAGGGTCTTAGCACAGATACGCAGTATTTT. This gives the protein CASSVQGLSTDTQYF. The full variable domain, completed using reference TRBV9 and TRBJ2-3, is DSGVTQTPKHLITATGQRVTLRCSPRSGDLSVYWYQQSLDQGLQFLIQYYNGEERAKGNILERFSAQQFPDLHSELNLSSLELGDSALYFCASSVQGLSTDTQYFGPGTRLTVL.

V usage is TRBV27 and J usage is TRBJ1-5, with D hard to call. Trimming stripped 4 bases from V and 6 bases from J, with 13 bases between. The CDR3 is 14 residues long. Germline CDR1 MNHEY, CDR2 SMNVEV (reference sequence). The CDR3 is CASSSGVESQPQHF. CDR3 sequence (DNA): TGTGCCAGCAGTTCTGGGGTAGAAAGTCAGCCCCAGCATTTT.